One and the same sample provided the 19 T cell receptor beta chains below, sequenced in a study of STAT5B mutations in CD4+ large granular lymphocyte leukemia. Data came from immunoSEQ multiplex PCR; TCRdb stores just in-frame clones and leaves some out. The table has roughly 40,000 clones, roughly 83% seen once. Sequenced input: CD4+ T cells from blood buffy coats. The receptors originated from a human donor in good health.

J is TRBJ1-5 and V is TRBV29-1, with D perhaps matching TRBD1 (5 bases). The CDR3 runs 12 residues. Deletions cut 5 bases from V and 2 bases from J, with 7 bases between. Per the germline V gene, CDR1 is SQVTM and CDR2 is ANQGSEA. The CDR3 protein is CSVQGGNQPQHF. In DNA, the CDR3 is TGCAGCGTTCAGGGAGGCAATCAGCCCCAGCATTTT. Full variable domain (missing parts from reference TRBV29-1 and TRBJ1-5): SAVISQKPSRDICQRGTSLTIQCQVDSQVTMMFWYRQQPGQSLTLIATANQGSEATYESGFVIDKFPISRPNLTFSTLTVSNMSPEDSSIYLCSVQGGNQPQHFGDGTRLSIL.

This sequence joins TRBV28 and TRBJ2-7; D perhaps matches TRBD2 (6 bases). CDR1 is MDHEN, CDR2 SYDVKM, per germline. This CDR3 region has 16 residues. V lost 0 bases and J 2 bases, leaving 14 bases between the germline ends. The CDR3 sequence is CASSLWDYRIPYEQYF. The CDR3 DNA reads as TGTGCCAGCAGTTTATGGGACTATAGGATTCCCTACGAGCAGTACTTC.

This chain connects TRBV2 to TRBJ2-5; no reliable D call. CDR3 length equals 14 residues. V lost 11 bases and J lost 1, with 17 bases in between. Germline V gene lookup returns CDR1 SNHLY and CDR2 FYNNEI. CDR3 region: CAGSTSSVQETQYF. As DNA, the CDR3 is TGTGCCGGTTCGACTTCATCGGTCCAAGAGACCCAGTACTTC.

The chain carries TRBV10-1 and TRBJ1-1, with D possibly TRBD1 on 6 matching bases. V was clipped by 1 base and J by 8 bases, with 17 bases between them. This CDR3 spans 15 amino acids. Germline assignment: CDR1 WNHNN and CDR2 SYGVQD (reference sequence). CDR3 nucleotides: TGCGCCAGCAGTGAGTTGTTGGGGGCGCCAGGGGAAGCTTTCTTT. Translation gives CASSELLGAPGEAFF.

The chain recombines TRBV10-3 with TRBJ2-1; 9 nucleotides align to TRBD2. V lost 3 bases, J lost 4 bases, and 10 bases stayed unmatched. The CDR3 consists of 17 residues. CDR1 is ENHRY and CDR2 is SYGVKD in the germline V gene. The chain's CDR3 is CAISDRSGSGRYNEQFF. In DNA, the CDR3 is TGTGCCATCAGTGACCGTAGTGGGAGCGGGAGGTACAATGAGCAGTTCTTC.

This clone has only a few counts. The chain links TRBV28 to TRBJ1-1, with D unresolved. The V and J ends lost 3 bases and 1 base respectively, with 6 bases between them. The CDR3 is made up of 13 amino acids. Germline-derived CDR1 and CDR2 are MDHEN and SYDVKM. CDR3 in amino acids: CASSFLRNTEAFF. The CDR3 region has the DNA TGTGCCAGCAGTTTCCTACGGAACACTGAAGCTTTCTTT. The complete variable domain, with remaining parts taken from reference TRBV28 and TRBJ1-1, reads DVKVTQSSRYLVKRTGEKVFLECVQDMDHENMFWYRQDPGLGLRLIYFSYDVKMKEKGDIPEGYSVSREKKERFSLILESASTNQTSMYLCASSFLRNTEAFFGQGTRLTVV.

This clone was detected only once. CDR3 amino acids: CASKDRVVSGNTIYF. In DNA form, the CDR3 reads TGTGCCAGTAAGGACAGGGTAGTGTCCGGAAACACCATATATTTT. V usage is TRBV19 and J usage is TRBJ1-3, with 8 bases that match TRBD1. The V gene's germline CDR1 is LNHDA and CDR2 SQIVND (reference sequence). This CDR3 region has 15 residues. V dropped 7 bases and J dropped 4; count of bases not matched to a gene: 9.

This sequence joins TRBV19 and TRBJ2-1, with D possibly TRBD1 on 6 matching bases. CDR3 size: 14 residues. V lost 3 bases and J lost 7, with 13 bases in between. The germline V gene has CDR1 LNHDA and CDR2 SQIVND (reference sequence). The CDR3 nucleotides are TGTGCCAGTAGTATGCTCCAGGGGTGGAATGAGCAGTTCTTC. This codes for CASSMLQGWNEQFF. The full variable domain, in which reference TRBV19 and TRBJ2-1 provide the parts outside the CDR3, is DGGITQSPKYLFRKEGQNVTLSCEQNLNHDAMYWYRQDPGQGLRLIYYSQIVNDFQKGDIAEGYSVSREKKESFPLTVTSAQKNPTAFYLCASSMLQGWNEQFFGPGTRLTVL.

V usage is TRBV28 and J usage is TRBJ1-1; TRBD1 matches at 8 bases. V lost 2 bases, J lost 6 bases, and 2 bases stayed unmatched. This CDR3 has 13 residues. Germline CDR1 is MDHEN and CDR2 is SYDVKM. The CDR3 sequence: CASSLGTGAEAFF. CDR3 DNA sequence: TGTGCCAGCAGTTTAGGGACAGGAGCTGAAGCTTTCTTT.

The chain employs TRBV7-2 and TRBJ1-2; D unclear. CDR1 and CDR2 from the germline V gene are SGHTA and FQGNSA. The V end lost 1 base, the J end lost 7 bases, and 10 bases lay between the germline ends. This CDR3 comprises 13 residues. In DNA, the CDR3 is TGTGCCAGCAGCTTAGTCGAGGTTTCTGGCTACACCTTC. Protein sequence: CASSLVEVSGYTF.

The chain links TRBV7-2 to TRBJ2-5; 10 nucleotides line up with TRBD2. Germline V gene sequence: CDR1 SGHTA, CDR2 FQGNSA. Unmatched junction bases numbered 4, after V lost 2 bases and J lost 4 bases. This CDR3 is 15 amino acids long. The CDR3 loop is CASSLRSGGSETQYF. In nucleotides, the CDR3 is TGTGCCAGCAGCTTACGTAGCGGGGGGTCAGAGACCCAGTACTTC.

The chain employs TRBV6-5 and TRBJ2-1, with 10 nucleotides matching TRBD2. CDR3 length: 16 residues. Germline CDR1 reads MNHEY; CDR2 reads SVGAGI. Germline trimming cut 4 bases from V and 5 bases from J; bases unmatched to any gene: 8. The CDR3 nucleotides read TGTGCCAGCAGTTCACCGGGACTAGCGCCCAACAATGAGCAGTTCTTC. Protein product: CASSSPGLAPNNEQFF.

The V gene is TRBV19, the J gene TRBJ2-5; 8 bases are a match to TRBD2. This CDR3 spans 15 amino acids. V lost 9 bases to trimming and J lost 2 bases; unmatched junction nucleotides: 11. CDR1 is LNHDA, CDR2 SQIVND, per germline (reference sequence). CDR3 sequence: CASGKLVAGQETQYF. For the CDR3, the DNA is TGTGCCAGCGGCAAATTGGTAGCGGGGCAAGAGACCCAGTACTTC.

A single count supports this clone. The V call is TRBV7-9, the J call TRBJ1-4; D is perhaps TRBD1 (5 bases). CDR3 length equals 16 residues. V lost 2 bases, J lost 4 bases, and 14 bases lay in between. Germline CDR1 SEHNR, CDR2 FQNEAQ (reference sequence). CDR3 DNA sequence: TGTGCCAGCAGCTTATCCGGGGCCCCCCATAATGAAAAACTGTTTTTT. It encodes CASSLSGAPHNEKLFF.

The chain carries TRBV6-6 and TRBJ2-7, with D possibly matching TRBD1 (5 bases). Deletions cut 5 bases from V and 1 base from J, with 9 bases between. Looked up from germline, CDR1 is MNHNY and CDR2 is SVGAGI (reference sequence). CDR3 length: 13 amino acids. The CDR3 is CASSETVSYEQYF. CDR3 DNA sequence: TGTGCCAGCAGTGAGACAGTGTCCTACGAGCAGTACTTC.

This clone was seen only once. The rearrangement joins TRBV5-1 to TRBJ1-2; no reliable D call. The germline gives CDR1 SGHRS, CDR2 YFSETQ. This CDR3 region has 13 residues. Trimming shortened V by 4 bases and J by 4 bases, and 11 bases separated the two germline ends. The CDR3 DNA reads as TGCGCCAGCAGCCCCGAGGGCCCCTATGGCTACACCTTC. The encoded protein is CASSPEGPYGYTF.

The rearrangement links TRBV7-2 to TRBJ2-7, with D maybe TRBD1 (6 bases). The CDR3 sequence is 12 residues long. V was cut by 5 bases and J by 6 bases, with 11 bases left in between. CDR1 SGHTA and CDR2 FQGNSA come from the germline V gene. In DNA form, the CDR3 reads TGTGCCAGCAGCATAACAGGGATCGAGCAGTACTTC. Amino acids: CASSITGIEQYF. The whole variable domain, filled in from reference TRBV7-2 and TRBJ2-7, reads GAGVSQSPSNKVTEKGKDVELRCDPISGHTALYWYRQSLGQGLEFLIYFQGNSAPDKSGLPSDRFSAERTGGSVSTLTIQRTQQEDSAVYLCASSITGIEQYFGPGTRLTVT.

The chain uses TRBV10-3 and TRBJ1-1; no reliable D call. Germline CDR1 ENHRY, CDR2 SYGVKD. CDR3 length equals 12 residues. V lost 2 bases to trimming and J lost 4 bases, with 5 bases between them. The CDR3 loop is CAISEGITEAFF. As DNA, the CDR3 is TGTGCCATCAGTGAGGGGATCACTGAAGCTTTCTTT.

This CDR3 reads CASSWLTGEQFF. As DNA, the CDR3 is TGTGCCAGCAGCTGGCTGACAGGTGAGCAGTTCTTC. The rearrangement links TRBV7-9 to TRBJ2-1, with D maybe TRBD1 (6 bases). Germline values: CDR1 SEHNR, CDR2 FQNEAQ (reference sequence). V gave up 4 bases and J gave up 9 bases, with 10 bases separating them. The CDR3 is 12 residues long. The full variable domain, in which reference TRBV7-9 and TRBJ2-1 provide the parts outside the CDR3, is DTGVSQNPRHKITKRGQNVTFRCDPISEHNRLYWYRQTLGQGPEFLTYFQNEAQLEKSRLLSDRFSAERPKGSFSTLEIQRTEQGDSAMYLCASSWLTGEQFFGPGTRLTVL.